The 12 T cell receptor beta chains given below trace back to one sample, sequenced in a study of identical twins. One entry per CDR3 protein results from TCRdb running MiXCR on the 5' RACE reads. The table records fewer than 650,000 distinct CDR3 sequences, 7% to 7.5% of them present only once. The same sample was also used in a study of yellow fever vaccine responses in identical twins.

Sequenced sample: PBMCs. The receptors were gathered from a woman in her late teens or twenties in good health.

This chain uses TRBV20-1 with TRBJ2-1; a weak D match, TRBD1 (6 bases). Trimming took 0 bases from V and 5 from J, leaving 14 bases between them. The CDR3 sequence is 15 residues long. Germline lookup yields CDR1 DFQATT and CDR2 SNEGSKA (reference sequence). The CDR3 region has the DNA TGCAGTGCTAGAGATACAGTGGGGGCTAACAATGAGCAGTTCTTC. Protein sequence: CSARDTVGANNEQFF.

V gene TRBV12-3 or TRBV12-4 combines with J gene TRBJ2-7; the D gene is possibly TRBD2 (6 bases). This CDR3 is built from 15 residues. V was trimmed by 7 bases and J by 2 bases, leaving 18 bases between them. The CDR3 DNA follows: TGTGCCAGCATCTTGGGGGGTGGTCCCACCTACGAGCAGTACTTC. Encoded protein: CASILGGGPTYEQYF.

This clonotype has only a few counts. This sequence joins TRBV4-2 and TRBJ1-1; unclear D gene. V lost 0 bases, J lost 1 base, and 15 bases lay in between. This CDR3 region has 17 residues. Germline V gene data show CDR1 as LGHNA and CDR2 as YNFKEQ. The CDR3 DNA sequence: TGTGCCAGCAGCCAAGAAGTTCAAGGGCGATGGAACACTGAAGCTTTCTTT. As protein: CASSQEVQGRWNTEAFF.

This clonotype was seen ten or more times. V gene TRBV10-1 combines with J gene TRBJ2-1; D is perhaps TRBD1 (5 bases). The CDR3 totals 16 residues. Germline V gene data show CDR1 as WNHNN and CDR2 as SYGVQD (reference sequence). V dropped 0 bases and J dropped 0 bases, with 9 bases sitting between them. The CDR3 here is CASSESEGASYNEQFF. In DNA, the CDR3 is TGCGCCAGCAGTGAGTCTGAAGGGGCCTCCTACAATGAGCAGTTCTTC.

The table lists this clonotype with many counts. The CDR3 loop reads CASSQGYGALVFF. In DNA form, the CDR3 reads TGCGCCAGCAGCCAAGGGTACGGGGCACTCGTGTTCTTT. The chain couples TRBV4-1 to TRBJ1-1; possible D gene TRBD1, 5 bases. The length of the CDR3 is 13 residues. Per the germline V gene, CDR1 is MGHRA and CDR2 is YSYEKL. The V gene lost 1 base and the J gene lost 14 bases, with 17 bases spanning the gap.

This clonotype was counted between two and nine times. V gene TRBV10-3 combines with J gene TRBJ1-3; no reliable D call. CDR3 length: 12 amino acids. Per the germline V gene, CDR1 is ENHRY and CDR2 is SYGVKD. The germline V and J ends were trimmed by 11 bases and 0 bases, with 8 bases remaining between them. CDR3 amino acids: CAVTSSGNTIYF. The CDR3 DNA is TGTGCCGTCACCAGCTCTGGAAACACCATATATTTT.

In regard to this clonotype: Compared with germline, one end of the junction differs, possibly owing to a read error. The rearrangement joins TRBV20-1 to TRBJ2-3; D call uncertain. Looked up from germline, CDR1 is DFQATT and CDR2 is SNEGSKA (reference sequence). The CDR3 extends over 11 amino acids. CDR3 sequence: CQFTSTDTQYF. As DNA, the CDR3 is TGTCAGTTTACTAGCACAGATACGCAGTATTTT.

This clonotype has a handful of counts. The chain has TRBV7-9 and TRBJ2-1; no firm D call. Deletions cut 8 bases from V and 8 bases from J, with 10 bases between. The CDR3 has 11 residues. Germline V gene sequence: CDR1 SEHNR, CDR2 FQNEAQ (reference sequence). CDR3 sequence reads: CASEKGHEQFF. In DNA, the CDR3 is TGTGCCAGCGAGAAGGGTCATGAGCAGTTCTTC.

Many counts were recorded for this clonotype. The chain links TRBV10-1 to TRBJ1-1, with TRBD1 matching 9 bases. The CDR3 is made up of 16 amino acids. Trimming at V came to 5 bases and at J to 0 bases, leaving 7 bases not matched to a gene. Germline CDR1 is WNHNN and CDR2 is SYGVQD (reference sequence). CDR3 in amino acids: CASSLDRGGMNTEAFF. In DNA, the CDR3 is TGCGCCAGCAGTTTGGACAGGGGAGGGATGAACACTGAAGCTTTCTTT.

This clonotype was seen ten or more times. The rearrangement joins TRBV24-1 to TRBJ2-3, with 10 bases fitting TRBD2. V was clipped by 6 bases and J by 5 bases; unmatched bases: 10. The length of the CDR3 is 16 residues. Germline loops: CDR1 KGHDR, CDR2 SFDVKD. CDR3 DNA: TGTGCCACCAGTATAAAGCGGGGGGGCCATCAAGATACGCAGTATTTT. Amino acid sequence: CATSIKRGGHQDTQYF.

This clonotype occurred a few times. The CDR3 DNA sequence: TGTGCCAGCAGCAAAACAGGGGGTATGGAGACCCAGTACTTC. It encodes CASSKTGGMETQYF. The genes are TRBV28 and TRBJ2-5; 8 bases align to TRBD1. CDR3 length: 14 amino acids. Germline V gives CDR1 MDHEN, CDR2 SYDVKM. V dropped 6 bases and J dropped 5; count of bases not matched to a gene: 8.

This clonotype was seen a handful of times. J is TRBJ1-1 and V is TRBV19; the D is unclear. This CDR3 spans 15 amino acids. Trimming took 3 bases from V and 2 from J, leaving 13 bases between them. From germline, CDR1 is LNHDA and CDR2 SQIVND (reference sequence). In DNA, the CDR3 is TGTGCCAGTAGTATTGGTGCGCTCGCTAACACTGAAGCTTTCTTT. Amino acids: CASSIGALANTEAFF.